One T cell receptor beta chain is described in this entry. What it binds is not known. TCRdb processed the reads anew with MiXCR; each CDR3 protein has one entry. Altogether roughly 280,000 distinct CDR3 sequences are present, roughly an eighth being singletons, with the ten largest covering around 8.7%. The CDR3 has 12 residues. In germline, CDR1 is SQVTM, CDR2 ANQGSEA. Between the trimmed V and J ends, which lost 2 bases and 1 base, there was a span of 5 bases. The record originates from a study of T cell repertoires in cytomegalovirus infection. Study-level information: Indicated by public TCR beta signatures were CMV infection and matching HLA type. Study findings and constraints: There were carriers of CMV plus the relevant HLA, and cumulative public TCR beta family frequency identified them.

Specimen: PBMCs. This receptor was identified in a human donor in good health (CMV status not recorded). Some clones in this sample may be carry-over from other donors' samples. The chain is built from TRBV29-1 and TRBJ1-1, with D uncertain. CDR3 protein: CSVEFQNTEAFF. The CDR3 DNA is TGCAGCGTTGAATTCCAGAACACTGAAGCTTTCTTT.